The rows below give T cell receptor beta chains drawn from one sample of a study. TCRdb re-called the 5' RACE reads through MiXCR, storing one row per CDR3 protein. The table records 50,000 to 70,000 distinct CDR3 sequences, less than 25% of them present only once. Sequenced material: tumor-infiltrating Tregs sorted from the breast tumor. The receptors derive from a female donor with breast cancer. CDR3s include the opening cysteine and the closing phenylalanine or tryptophan. The D gene is left open where the match is weak. Only some rows state a clone size, as once, few, many or a class for expanded clones.

DNA: TGTGCCAGCGAAGGCAGCACAGATACGCAGTATTTT; CDR3: CASEGSTDTQYF; V: TRBV6-1; size: few; J: TRBJ2-3; D: NA
DNA: TGTGCCAGCAGCTTAGCGGAAGGGCCAGGGGAGACCCAGTACTTC; CDR3: CASSLAEGPGETQYF; V: TRBV7-9; size: NA; J: TRBJ2-5; D: NA
DNA: TGCAGCGTGGCCGGGACAGGCTCCTGCGAGCAGTACTTC; CDR3: CSVAGTGSCEQYF; V: TRBV29-1; size: few; J: TRBJ2-7; D: TRBD1
DNA: TGTGCCAGCACCGGACAGAGCTCTGGAAACACCATATATTTT; CDR3: CASTGQSSGNTIYF; V: TRBV6-2/TRBV6-3; size: few; J: TRBJ1-3; D: NA
DNA: TGTGCCAGCAGTTACTCAGACGATTTGCCCCAGCATTTT; CDR3: CASSYSDDLPQHF; V: TRBV6-2/TRBV6-3; size: many; J: TRBJ1-5; D: NA
DNA: TGTGCCAGCAGTCCCTACTCCGGCTCCTATAATTCACCCCTCCACTTT; CDR3: CASSPYSGSYNSPLHF; V: TRBV6-5; size: few; J: TRBJ1-6; D: NA
DNA: TGTGCCAGCAGCGACAGGGGCGAGGAAGAGACCCAGTACTTC; CDR3: CASSDRGEEETQYF; V: TRBV6-2/TRBV6-3; size: NA; J: TRBJ2-5; D: TRBD1
DNA: TGTGCCAGCAGATATGACAGGAGCACAGATACGCAGTATTTT; CDR3: CASRYDRSTDTQYF; V: TRBV7-3; size: many; J: TRBJ2-3; D: NA
DNA: TGCGCCAGCAGCTCCGGACAGGGCGAGCAGTACTTC; CDR3: CASSSGQGEQYF; V: TRBV5-1; size: NA; J: TRBJ2-7; D: TRBD1
DNA: TGTGCCAGCAGCTCTAGCTCTGGGGCCAACGTCCTGACTTTC; CDR3: CASSSSSGANVLTF; V: TRBV7-3; size: NA; J: TRBJ2-6; D: NA
DNA: TGTGCCAGCAGTCGACAGGGGGCGAGTGGAAACACCATATATTTT; CDR3: CASSRQGASGNTIYF; V: TRBV5-6; size: NA; J: TRBJ1-3; D: TRBD1
DNA: TGCGCCAGCAAAGGCGAGCCGAACACTGAAGCTTTCTTT; CDR3: CASKGEPNTEAFF; V: TRBV5-1; size: NA; J: TRBJ1-1; D: NA
DNA: TGCGCCAGCAGCTTGGAAGGGGACAGGGGCGGGGGCACTGAAGCTTCCTTT; CDR3: CASSLEGDRGGGTEASF; V: TRBV5-1; size: NA; J: TRBJ1-1; D: TRBD1
DNA: TGTGCCAGCACAGAATTAGCTCTCTACGAGCAGTACTTC; CDR3: CASTELALYEQYF; V: TRBV6-1; size: once; J: TRBJ2-7; D: NA
DNA: TGCGCCAGCAGCCAAGAACTAAGGGATGGCACAGATACGCAGTATTTT; CDR3: CASSQELRDGTDTQYF; V: TRBV4-3; size: NA; J: TRBJ2-3; D: NA
DNA: TGTGCCAGCAGCCCTAACGGGGGGCGCAATCAGCCCCAGCATTTT; CDR3: CASSPNGGRNQPQHF; V: TRBV7-2; size: few; J: TRBJ1-5; D: NA
DNA: TGTGCCAGCAGTATAAATCTCTGGAGCCAAGAGACCCAGTACTTC; CDR3: CASSINLWSQETQYF; V: TRBV28; size: few; J: TRBJ2-5; D: NA
DNA: TGTACCAGCAGTTACCAGGTAGTCACAGAGACCCAGTACTTC; CDR3: CTSSYQVVTETQYF; V: TRBV6-6; size: NA; J: TRBJ2-5; D: NA
DNA: TGCGCCAGCAGCCAAGGAATCGGTACGCAGTATTTT; CDR3: CASSQGIGTQYF; V: TRBV4-1; size: few; J: TRBJ2-3; D: NA
DNA: TGTGCCAGCAGTTTGTGGCCTTCGGGCACCGGGGAGCTGTTTTTT; CDR3: CASSLWPSGTGELFF; V: TRBV12-3/TRBV12-4; size: few; J: TRBJ2-2; D: NA
DNA: TGTGCCAGCAGCTTAGGACTAGCCGAGAGAAAACAAGAGACCCAGTACTTC; CDR3: CASSLGLAERKQETQYF; V: TRBV7-8; size: NA; J: TRBJ2-5; D: TRBD2
DNA: TGCGCCAGCAGCCTCATTGGACCGGGTGAAGCTTTCTTT; CDR3: CASSLIGPGEAFF; V: TRBV4-1; size: many; J: TRBJ1-1; D: NA
DNA: TGTGCCAGCAGCCTAGGGACTTTCAATGAGCAGTTCTTC; CDR3: CASSLGTFNEQFF; V: TRBV5-6; size: few; J: TRBJ2-1; D: NA
DNA: TGCAGTGCTAGCTCTGGAAACACCATATATTTT; CDR3: CSASSGNTIYF; V: TRBV20-1; size: NA; J: TRBJ1-3; D: NA
DNA: TGTGCCAGCAGCTTAGACCTGTGGGACGAGCAGTACTTC; CDR3: CASSLDLWDEQYF; V: TRBV11-2; size: NA; J: TRBJ2-7; D: NA
DNA: TGTGCCAGCAGGGTGACAGGGCAAGGGATGGTGGGGCAGCCCCAGCATTTT; CDR3: CASRVTGQGMVGQPQHF; V: TRBV6-1; size: few; J: TRBJ1-5; D: TRBD1
DNA: TGCAGTGCTAGATCCCCCGGAGGTAGCCATCCCGAGCAGTACTTC; CDR3: CSARSPGGSHPEQYF; V: TRBV20-1; size: many; J: TRBJ2-7; D: NA
DNA: TGTGCCAGCAGCCCAGCCGGGACAGTGGACTATGGCTACACCTTC; CDR3: CASSPAGTVDYGYTF; V: TRBV4-2; size: many; J: TRBJ1-2; D: TRBD1
DNA: TGTGCCAGCAGGACGGAGGGCTCCTACGAGCAGTACTTC; CDR3: CASRTEGSYEQYF; V: TRBV2; size: few; J: TRBJ2-7; D: NA
DNA: TGCGCCAGCAGCTTTTCCCTGGCCGGGGTCGAGCAGTACTTC; CDR3: CASSFSLAGVEQYF; V: TRBV5-1; size: NA; J: TRBJ2-7; D: NA
DNA: TGTGCCAGCAGCTCCCGGAATGAGCAGTTCTTC; CDR3: CASSSRNEQFF; V: TRBV7-2; size: few; J: TRBJ2-1; D: NA
DNA: TGTGCCAGCAGCCTGGGACATCTATTCAATCCTTCTGAAGCTTTCTTT; CDR3: CASSLGHLFNPSEAFF; V: TRBV6-2/TRBV6-3; size: many; J: TRBJ1-1; D: NA
DNA: TGTGCCAGCAGCCATGGGGACAGGGCTCCGACTAATGAAAAACTGTTTTTT; CDR3: CASSHGDRAPTNEKLFF; V: TRBV3-1; size: few; J: TRBJ1-4; D: TRBD1
DNA: TGCGCCAGCAGCTTGGGCAGCCCCACAGATACGCAGTATTTT; CDR3: CASSLGSPTDTQYF; V: TRBV5-1; size: NA; J: TRBJ2-3; D: NA
DNA: TGCAGTGCTGTACGGACTAGCGGGAACGGGGAGGCCCAGTACTTC; CDR3: CSAVRTSGNGEAQYF; V: TRBV20-1; size: NA; J: TRBJ2-5; D: TRBD2
DNA: TGTGCCAGCAGCCCTCTTACTGGCAATCAGCCCCAGCATTTT; CDR3: CASSPLTGNQPQHF; V: TRBV25-1; size: many; J: TRBJ1-5; D: NA
DNA: TGCAGCGCCCTTGTGTGGGGCACTGAAGCTTTCTTT; CDR3: CSALVWGTEAFF; V: TRBV29-1; size: many; J: TRBJ1-1; D: NA
DNA: TGTGCCAGCAGCTACCTCGGACTAGCGGGAGTTCTGTACAATGAGCAGTTCTTC; CDR3: CASSYLGLAGVLYNEQFF; V: TRBV11-2; size: few; J: TRBJ2-1; D: TRBD2
DNA: TGCGCCAGCAGACGCGGACTAGCGGGAACGTACGAGCAGTACTTC; CDR3: CASRRGLAGTYEQYF; V: TRBV4-1; size: many; J: TRBJ2-7; D: TRBD2
DNA: TGTGCCAGCTCACCGCGGTTAGACAGGGGGCGAGCTCAAGAGACCCAGTACTTC; CDR3: CASSPRLDRGRAQETQYF; V: TRBV18; size: NA; J: TRBJ2-5; D: TRBD1
DNA: TGCAGTGCTAGGTACAGGAGCACGGGAGGACAGCCCCAGCATTTT; CDR3: CSARYRSTGGQPQHF; V: TRBV20-1; size: many; J: TRBJ1-5; D: NA